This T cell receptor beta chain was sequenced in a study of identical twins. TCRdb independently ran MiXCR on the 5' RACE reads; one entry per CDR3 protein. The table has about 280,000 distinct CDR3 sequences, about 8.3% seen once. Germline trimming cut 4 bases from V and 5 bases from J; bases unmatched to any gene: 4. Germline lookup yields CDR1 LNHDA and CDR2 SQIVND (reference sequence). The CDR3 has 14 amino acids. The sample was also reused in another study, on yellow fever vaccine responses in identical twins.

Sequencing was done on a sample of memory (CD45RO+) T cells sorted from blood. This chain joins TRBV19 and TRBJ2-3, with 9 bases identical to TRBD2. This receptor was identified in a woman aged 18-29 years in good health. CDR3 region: CASSRAGGQDTQYF. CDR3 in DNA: TGTGCCAGTAGTAGGGCGGGAGGGCAAGATACGCAGTATTTT. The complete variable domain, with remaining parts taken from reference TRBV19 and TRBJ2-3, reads DGGITQSPKYLFRKEGQNVTLSCEQNLNHDAMYWYRQDPGQGLRLIYYSQIVNDFQKGDIAEGYSVSREKKESFPLTVTSAQKNPTAFYLCASSRAGGQDTQYFGPGTRLTVL.